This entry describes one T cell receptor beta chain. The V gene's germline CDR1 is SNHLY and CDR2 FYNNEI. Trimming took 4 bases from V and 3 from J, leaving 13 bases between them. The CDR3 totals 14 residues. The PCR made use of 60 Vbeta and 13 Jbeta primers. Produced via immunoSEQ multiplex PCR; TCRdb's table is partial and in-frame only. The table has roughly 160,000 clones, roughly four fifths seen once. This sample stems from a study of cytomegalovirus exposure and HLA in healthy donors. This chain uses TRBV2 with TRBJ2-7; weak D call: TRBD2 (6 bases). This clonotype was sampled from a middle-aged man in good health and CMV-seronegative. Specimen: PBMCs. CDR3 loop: CASSGGDGGYEQYF. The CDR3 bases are TGTGCCAGCAGTGGGGGGGACGGTGGCTACGAGCAGTACTTC.